Listed below are T cell receptor beta chains from one sample, sequenced in a study of T cell changes during pregnancy in multiple sclerosis. The repertoire was sequenced with immunoSEQ multiplex PCR; TCRdb's copy has only in-frame clones and lacks some. The repertoire holds more than 95,000 clones, with 92% as singletons. This specimen consisted of peripheral blood, obtained after pregnancy. All receptors come from a female donor with multiple sclerosis, enrolled in a pregnancy study. Each CDR3 is given with its conserved first and last residue. Each record gives: CDR3 DNA, CDR3 protein, J gene, D gene, clone size, V gene. The D gene is left open where the match is weak. Clone size is shown for a subset of rows, as once, few, many or a class of expanded clone.

TGTGCCATCAGGAGTCAGGGGGCGGGGGGCTACACCTTC | CAIRSQGAGGYTF | TRBJ1-2 | TRBD1 | . | TRBV10-3
TGTGCTAGTGGTTTGATTGGCAGTCAGGGCTATGGCTACACCTTC | CASGLIGSQGYGYTF | TRBJ1-2 | . | . | TRBV12-5
TGTGCAACAAGAATGAGGGCGGGAGGCGAGCAGTACTTC | CATRMRAGGEQYF | TRBJ2-7 | . | . | TRBV12-2
TGTGCCAGCAGCTGGGCAGGGGTGGGTTCACCCCTCCACTTT | CASSWAGVGSPLHF | TRBJ1-6 | . | . | TRBV7-3
TGTGCCAGCAGCTTAGATCGGATAGCGGGGGACAATGAGCAGTTCTTC | CASSLDRIAGDNEQFF | TRBJ2-1 | TRBD2 | . | TRBV11-2
TGTGCCAGCAGCTTGCAGGGGGCGCATAATGGCTACACCTTC | CASSLQGAHNGYTF | TRBJ1-2 | TRBD1 | . | TRBV5-4
TGTGCCAGCAGCTTGGGCGGCACCCAAATGGCCTCCTACAATGAGCAGTTCTTC | CASSLGGTQMASYNEQFF | TRBJ2-1 | . | . | TRBV5-4
TGTGCCAGCAGTGATACGGTGAACTATGGCTACACCTTC | CASSDTVNYGYTF | TRBJ1-2 | . | few | TRBV6-1
TGTGCCACCTCGGCGGGGGGGGGCTCGGGGGAGCAGTACTTC | CATSAGGGSGEQYF | TRBJ2-7 | TRBD2 | . | TRBV15
TGTGCCAGCAGTTCCCCGGGACAGTACAATGAGCAGTTCTTC | CASSSPGQYNEQFF | TRBJ2-1 | TRBD1 | . | TRBV28